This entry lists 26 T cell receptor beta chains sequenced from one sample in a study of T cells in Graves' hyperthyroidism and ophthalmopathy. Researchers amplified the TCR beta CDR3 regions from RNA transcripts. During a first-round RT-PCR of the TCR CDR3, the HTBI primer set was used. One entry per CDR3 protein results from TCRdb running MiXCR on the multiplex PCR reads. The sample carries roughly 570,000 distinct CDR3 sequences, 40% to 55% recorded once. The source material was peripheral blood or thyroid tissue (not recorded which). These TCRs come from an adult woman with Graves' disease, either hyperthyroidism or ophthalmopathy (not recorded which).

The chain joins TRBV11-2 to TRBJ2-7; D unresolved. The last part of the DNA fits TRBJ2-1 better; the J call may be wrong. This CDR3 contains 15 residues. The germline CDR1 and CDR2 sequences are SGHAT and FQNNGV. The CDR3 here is CASSLVWTHYNEQFF. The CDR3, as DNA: TGTGCCAGCAGCTTAGTTTGGACCCACTACAATGAGCAGTTCTTC.

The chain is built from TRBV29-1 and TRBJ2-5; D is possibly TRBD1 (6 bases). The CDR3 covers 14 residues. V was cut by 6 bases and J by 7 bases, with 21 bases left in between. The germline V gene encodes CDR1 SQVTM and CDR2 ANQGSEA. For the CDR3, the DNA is TGCAGCGTGGCACGGGACACCAACTCGGGGACCCAGTACTTC. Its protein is CSVARDTNSGTQYF. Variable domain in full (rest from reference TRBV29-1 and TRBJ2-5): SAVISQKPSRDICQRGTSLTIQCQVDSQVTMMFWYRQQPGQSLTLIATANQGSEATYESGFVIDKFPISRPNLTFSTLTVSNMSPEDSSIYLCSVARDTNSGTQYFGPGTRLLVL.

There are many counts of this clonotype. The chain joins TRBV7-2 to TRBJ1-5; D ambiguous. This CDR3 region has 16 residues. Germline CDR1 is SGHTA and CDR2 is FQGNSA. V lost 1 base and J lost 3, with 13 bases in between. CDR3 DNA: TGTGCCAGCAGCTTAGTCAGCGCGGCCGTCAATCAGCCCCAGCATTTT. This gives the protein CASSLVSAAVNQPQHF.

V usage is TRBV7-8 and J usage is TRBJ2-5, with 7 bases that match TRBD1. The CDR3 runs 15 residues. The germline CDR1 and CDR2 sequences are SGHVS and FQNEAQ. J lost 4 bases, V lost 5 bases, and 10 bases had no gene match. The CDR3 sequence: CASSTSPGQRETQYF. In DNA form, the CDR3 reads TGTGCCAGCAGCACGTCTCCGGGACAGCGAGAGACCCAGTACTTC.

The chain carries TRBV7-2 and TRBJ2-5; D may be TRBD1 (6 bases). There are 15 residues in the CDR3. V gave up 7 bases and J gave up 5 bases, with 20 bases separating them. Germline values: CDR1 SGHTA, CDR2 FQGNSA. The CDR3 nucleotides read TGTGCCAGCACTCCCCGGGACAAGTCTGTGGAGACCCAGTACTTC. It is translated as CASTPRDKSVETQYF.

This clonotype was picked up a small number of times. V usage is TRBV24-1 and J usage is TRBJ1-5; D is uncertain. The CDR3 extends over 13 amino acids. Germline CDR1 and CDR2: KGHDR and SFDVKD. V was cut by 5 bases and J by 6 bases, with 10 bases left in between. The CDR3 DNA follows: TGTGCCACCAGTGGCAGAGAGGGTCAGCCCCAGCATTTT. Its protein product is CATSGREGQPQHF.

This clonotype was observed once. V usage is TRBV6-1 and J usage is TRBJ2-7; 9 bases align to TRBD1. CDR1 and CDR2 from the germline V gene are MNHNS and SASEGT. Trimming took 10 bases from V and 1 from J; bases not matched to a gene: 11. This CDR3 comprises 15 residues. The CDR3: CAIATGGSGSYEQYF. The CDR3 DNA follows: TGTGCCATCGCGACAGGGGGGAGTGGGTCCTACGAGCAGTACTTC.

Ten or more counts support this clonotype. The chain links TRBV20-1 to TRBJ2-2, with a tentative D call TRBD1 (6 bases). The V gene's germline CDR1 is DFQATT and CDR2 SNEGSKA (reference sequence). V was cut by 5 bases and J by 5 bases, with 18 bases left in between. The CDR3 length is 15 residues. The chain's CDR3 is CSAATPGAGTGELFF. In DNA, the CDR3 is TGCAGTGCTGCGACCCCAGGGGCTGGGACCGGGGAGCTGTTTTTT.

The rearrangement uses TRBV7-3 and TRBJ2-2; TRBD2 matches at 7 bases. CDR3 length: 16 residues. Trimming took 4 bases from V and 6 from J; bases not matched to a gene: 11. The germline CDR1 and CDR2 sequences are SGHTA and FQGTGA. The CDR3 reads CASSSRMGGGPGELFF. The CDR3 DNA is TGTGCCAGCAGCTCCCGAATGGGGGGAGGGCCCGGGGAGCTGTTTTTT.

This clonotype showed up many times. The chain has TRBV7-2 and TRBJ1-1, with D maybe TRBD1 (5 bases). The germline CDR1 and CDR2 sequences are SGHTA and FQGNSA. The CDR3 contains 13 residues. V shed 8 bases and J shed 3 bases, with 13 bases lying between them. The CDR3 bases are TGTGCCAGCCACGGTGGGGGGGACACTGAAGCTTTCTTT. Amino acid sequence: CASHGGGDTEAFF.

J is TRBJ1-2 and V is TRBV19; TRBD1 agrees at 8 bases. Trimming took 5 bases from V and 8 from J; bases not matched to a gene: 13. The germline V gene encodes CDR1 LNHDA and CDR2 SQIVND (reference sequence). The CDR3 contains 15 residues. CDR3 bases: TGTGCCAGTAGTTTTCAAGCGACAGGGGCAGTCGGCTACACCTTC. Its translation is CASSFQATGAVGYTF.

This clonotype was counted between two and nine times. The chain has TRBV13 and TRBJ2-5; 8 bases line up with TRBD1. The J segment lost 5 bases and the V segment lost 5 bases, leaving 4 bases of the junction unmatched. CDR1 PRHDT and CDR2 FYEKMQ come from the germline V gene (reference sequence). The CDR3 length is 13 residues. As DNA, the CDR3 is TGTGCCAGCAGCGAAACAGGGGGGGAGACCCAGTACTTC. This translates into CASSETGGETQYF.

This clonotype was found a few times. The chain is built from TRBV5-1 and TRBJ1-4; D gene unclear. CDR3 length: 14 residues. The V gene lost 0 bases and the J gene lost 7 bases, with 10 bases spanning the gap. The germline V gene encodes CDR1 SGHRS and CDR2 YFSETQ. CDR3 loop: CASSLVAAGEKLFF. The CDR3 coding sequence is TGCGCCAGCAGCTTGGTGGCAGCGGGTGAAAAACTGTTTTTT.

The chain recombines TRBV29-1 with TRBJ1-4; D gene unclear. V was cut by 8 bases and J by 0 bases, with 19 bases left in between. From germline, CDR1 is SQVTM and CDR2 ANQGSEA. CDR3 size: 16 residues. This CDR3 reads CSPPTKSTTTNEKLFF. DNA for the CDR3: TGCAGCCCCCCCACCAAAAGTACCACAACTAATGAAAAACTGTTTTTT.

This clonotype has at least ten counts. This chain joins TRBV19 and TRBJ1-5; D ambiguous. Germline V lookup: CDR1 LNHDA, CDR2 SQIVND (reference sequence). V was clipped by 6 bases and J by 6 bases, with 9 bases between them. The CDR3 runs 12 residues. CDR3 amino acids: CASRGSGQPQHF. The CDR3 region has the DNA TGTGCCAGTAGGGGGTCCGGTCAGCCCCAGCATTTT.

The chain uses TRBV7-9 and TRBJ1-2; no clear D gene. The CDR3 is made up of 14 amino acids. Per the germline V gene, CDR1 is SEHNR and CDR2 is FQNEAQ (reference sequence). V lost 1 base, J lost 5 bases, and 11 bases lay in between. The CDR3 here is CASSLGGLQYGYTF. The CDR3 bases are TGTGCCAGCAGCTTAGGCGGACTGCAGTATGGCTACACCTTC.

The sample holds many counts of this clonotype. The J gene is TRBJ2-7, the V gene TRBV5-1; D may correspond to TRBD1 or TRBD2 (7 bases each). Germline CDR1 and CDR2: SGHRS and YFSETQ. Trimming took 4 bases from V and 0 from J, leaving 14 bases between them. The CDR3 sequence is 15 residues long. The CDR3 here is CASSARGGSSYEQYF. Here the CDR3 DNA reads TGCGCCAGCAGCGCCAGGGGGGGTAGCTCCTACGAGCAGTACTTC.

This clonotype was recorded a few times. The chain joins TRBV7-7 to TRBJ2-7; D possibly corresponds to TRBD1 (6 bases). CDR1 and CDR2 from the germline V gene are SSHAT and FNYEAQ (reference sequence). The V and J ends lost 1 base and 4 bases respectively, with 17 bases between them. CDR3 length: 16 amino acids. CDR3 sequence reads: CASSLDGLTGVYEQYF. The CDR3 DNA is TGTGCCAGCAGCTTAGACGGGTTGACAGGAGTTTACGAGCAGTACTTC.

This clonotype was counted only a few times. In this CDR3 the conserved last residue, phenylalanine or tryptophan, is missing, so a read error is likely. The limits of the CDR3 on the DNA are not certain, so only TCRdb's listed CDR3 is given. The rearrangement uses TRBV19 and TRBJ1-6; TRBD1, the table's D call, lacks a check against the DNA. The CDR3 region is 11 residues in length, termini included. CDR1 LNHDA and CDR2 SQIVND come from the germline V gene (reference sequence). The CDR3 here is CASSIDSPRGY.

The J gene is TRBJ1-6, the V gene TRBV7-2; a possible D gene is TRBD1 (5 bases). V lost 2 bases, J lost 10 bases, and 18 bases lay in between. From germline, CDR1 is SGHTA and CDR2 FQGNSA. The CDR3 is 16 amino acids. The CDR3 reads CASSLTHQGLRSPLHF. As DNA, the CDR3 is TGTGCCAGCAGCTTAACTCATCAGGGATTACGGTCACCCCTCCACTTT.

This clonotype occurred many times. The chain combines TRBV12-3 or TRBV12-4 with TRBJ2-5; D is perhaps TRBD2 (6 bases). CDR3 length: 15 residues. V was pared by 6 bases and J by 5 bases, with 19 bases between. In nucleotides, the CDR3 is TGTGCCAGCAGCATGGACTATGAGGGAGTGGAGACCCAGTACTTC. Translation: CASSMDYEGVETQYF.

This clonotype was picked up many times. The CDR3: CASSVLSGQKNQPQHF. For the CDR3, the DNA is TGTGCCAGTAGTGTGTTATCCGGACAAAAAAATCAGCCCCAGCATTTT. This chain joins TRBV19 and TRBJ1-5; D might be TRBD1 (5 bases). Germline CDR1 is LNHDA and CDR2 is SQIVND (reference sequence). This CDR3 contains 16 residues. Trimming took 5 bases from V and 4 from J, leaving 18 bases between them.

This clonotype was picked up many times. The CDR3 region is CASSIAGGSSYEQYF. The CDR3 DNA reads as TGTGCCAGCAGCATTGCCGGGGGGAGCTCCTACGAGCAGTACTTC. The V gene is TRBV6-5, the J gene TRBJ2-7, with 7 bases aligning to TRBD2. From germline, CDR1 is MNHEY and CDR2 SVGAGI. Trimming removed 6 bases from V and 0 bases from J; junction bases left unmatched: 8. There are 15 residues in the CDR3.

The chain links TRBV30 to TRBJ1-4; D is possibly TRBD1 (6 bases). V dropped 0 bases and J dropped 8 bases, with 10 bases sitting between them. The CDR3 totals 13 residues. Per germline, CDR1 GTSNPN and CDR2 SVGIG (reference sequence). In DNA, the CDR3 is TGTGCCTGGAGTGTACAGGGTGAGGAAAAACTGTTTTTT. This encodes CAWSVQGEEKLFF.

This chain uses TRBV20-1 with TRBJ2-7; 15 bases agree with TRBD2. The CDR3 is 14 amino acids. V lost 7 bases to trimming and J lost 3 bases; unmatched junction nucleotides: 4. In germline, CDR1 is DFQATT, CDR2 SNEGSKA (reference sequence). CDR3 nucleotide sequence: TGCAGTGTCAAGGGACTAGCGGGAGGCTACGAGCAGTACTTC. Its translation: CSVKGLAGGYEQYF.

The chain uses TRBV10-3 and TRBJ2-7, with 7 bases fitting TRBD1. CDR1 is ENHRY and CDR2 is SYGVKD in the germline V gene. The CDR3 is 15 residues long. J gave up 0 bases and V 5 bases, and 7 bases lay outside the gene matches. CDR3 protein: CAISRTGGNSYEQYF. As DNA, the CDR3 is TGTGCCATCAGTCGGACAGGTGGGAACTCCTACGAGCAGTACTTC.